This entry concerns a single T cell receptor beta chain. Its antigen remains unidentified. Within one base of it there is no much larger clone, and no base qualities were kept. For the CD8 naive samples, CD45RO-negative cells were positively selected for CCR7, yielding a CD45RA+CCR7+ population from which TemRA cells were excluded. The donors were healthy, HIV-negative adults with no recently reported acute infections or vaccinations. Every donor was a Caucasian adult living in Nashville, Tennessee, USA. After blood collection by leukapheresis, PBMCs were isolated using Ficoll-Histopaque density gradient centrifugation and then cryopreserved in the vapor phase of liquid nitrogen. Purity and quantity of every magnetically sorted T cell population were checked by analytical flow cytometry. Each sorted fraction had its genomic DNA isolated and then quantified by UV absorbance on a Nanodrop 2000c. The entry originates in a study of shared clonotypes between healthy human individuals (dated by TCRdb to the early 2020s). In terms of the full investigation: A couple of women and a few men aged 18 to 49 years were included in the cohort. Per donor, three plates each were used for CD4 naive and CD4 memory, two for CD8 naive, and one for CD8 memory. To estimate repertoire size and how much clonotype sharing occurs between individuals, the study deeply sequenced the blood TCR repertoires of roughly 5 healthy adults. To increase sequencing depth and limit assay-specific biases, TCR repertoire library preparation and sequencing were carried out by different laboratories using diverse techniques. Per donor, leukapheresis produced somewhere between about 0.8 and 9 billion PBMCs.

Study-wide findings and limitations: Rarefaction of sorted-subset datasets indicated incomplete sequencing despite the large sequencing depth. Pairwise subsampling led to the expectation that sequencing depth would affect the degree of clonotype sharing among donors. Clonotypes shared by all four sorted-subset donors showed higher generation probabilities than non-shared clonotypes. Across a few donors, roughly 5.1% of naive CD4, over 3% of naive CD8, 2% to 2.5% of memory CD4, and about 0.44% of memory CD8 clonotypes were shared. The genetic and exposure-history diversity represented was limited by the small number of donors. Sampling was restricted to blood, and TCR repertoires in tissue are likely to differ from TCR repertoires in blood. Larger estimated clonotype richness was generally found for naive subsets than for memory subsets.

CDR1 and CDR2 (SEHNR, FQNEAQ) derive from the germline V gene (reference sequence). Trimming takes 4 bases from V and 3 bases from J, and the germline ends sit 12 bases apart. Reading from cysteine to phenylalanine, the CDR3 counts 15 amino acids. Here the CDR3 DNA is all that survives: 45 bases in frame from base 1. TCR CDR3 regions were amplified from genomic DNA by multiplex PCR using the deep immunoSEQ assay. For each cell subset, the extracted genomic DNA was distributed evenly across all wells of several immunoSEQ 96-well plates, and each plate served as one replicate. For sorted subsets, 150 to 200 ng genomic DNA, equal to 25,000 to 35,000 T cell genomes, was loaded into each replicate PCR. Purified libraries were quantified with a Qubit 3.0 fluorometer, sized on a Bioanalyzer 2100, and re-quantified with the KAPA Library Quantification kit. Each immunoSEQ 96-well plate was sequenced on its own single-read 150-cycle Illumina NextSeq 550 flow cell. As for how the authors treated the data: The immunoSEQ output contained only junctional sequences without quality scores, so filtering could not match that applied to full-length reads. Sequences were annotated with PyIR, a Python wrapper for IgBLAST v1.9, and V/J genes and CDR3 were assigned using IMGT germline references. Reads were filtered out if the reads had weak V/J assignments (E-value above 1e-6), no CDR3, stop codons, out-of-frame junctions, or ambiguous translated residues. A V3J clonotype was defined by an identical inferred V gene, J gene, and CDR3 amino acid sequence. The percentage overlap between two repertoires was calculated by dividing the number of shared unique clonotypes by the size of the smaller repertoire. Three approaches were used to assess repertoire richness: RTK rarefaction, the Chao1 estimator, and Recon v2.1 estimates of unobserved clonotypes. For all TCRbeta clonotypes obtained by the gDNA method from a few donors, generation probabilities were computed with OLGA. TCRdb mirrors the immuneACCESS table, restricted to in-frame sequences. Some clones are absent from its copies; in checked studies, under half trace to an unresolved V gene, and the reason for the others is unknown. The V and J calls and clone size were taken over from that table, and D and trimming were inferred from the DNA. The sample table holds about 2,200,000 clones, of which approximately 94% were seen once. The ten biggest clones cover 1.5% to 2% of the sample.

This receptor was taken from a man aged 18 to 35 in good health. Some clones in this sample may be carry-over from other donors' samples. This chain is built from TRBV7-9 and TRBJ1-4; a weak D assignment points to TRBD1 (5 bases agree). The sequenced material came from naive CD8+ T cells from PBMCs. The sample's cell subset or site label, decoded: CD45RA+CCR7+. The CDR3 protein: CASSSRGEPNEKLFF. The nucleotides read TGTGCCAGCAGCTCGAGGGGAGAGCCTAATGAAAAACTGTTTTTT. The variable domain in full, with residues beyond the CDR3 obtained from the reference TRBV7-9 and TRBJ1-4 genes, is DTGVSQNPRHKITKRGQNVTFRCDPISEHNRLYWYRQTLGQGPEFLTYFQNEAQLEKSRLLSDRFSAERPKGSFSTLEIQRTEQGDSAMYLCASSSRGEPNEKLFFGSGTQLSVL.